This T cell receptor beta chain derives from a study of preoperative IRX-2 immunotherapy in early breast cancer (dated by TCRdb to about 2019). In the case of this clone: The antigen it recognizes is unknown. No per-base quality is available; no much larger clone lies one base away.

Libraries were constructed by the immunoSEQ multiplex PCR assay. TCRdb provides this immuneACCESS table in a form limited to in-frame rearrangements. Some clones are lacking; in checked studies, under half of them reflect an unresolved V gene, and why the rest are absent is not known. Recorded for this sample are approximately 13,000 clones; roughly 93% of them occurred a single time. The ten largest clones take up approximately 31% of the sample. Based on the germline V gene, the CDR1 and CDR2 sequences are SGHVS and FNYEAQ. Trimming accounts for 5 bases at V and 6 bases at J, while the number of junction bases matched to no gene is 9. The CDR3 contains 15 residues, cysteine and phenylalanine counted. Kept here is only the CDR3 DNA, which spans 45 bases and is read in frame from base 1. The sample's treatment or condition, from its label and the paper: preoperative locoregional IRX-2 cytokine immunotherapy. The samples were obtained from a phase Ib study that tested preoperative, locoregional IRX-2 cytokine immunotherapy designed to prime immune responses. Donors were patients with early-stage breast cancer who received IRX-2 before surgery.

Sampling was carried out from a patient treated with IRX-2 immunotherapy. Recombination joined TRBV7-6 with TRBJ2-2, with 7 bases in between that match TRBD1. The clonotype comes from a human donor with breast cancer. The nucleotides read TGTGCCAGCAGCCTACGACAGGGTTTCGCCGGGGAGCTGTTTTTT. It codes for CASSLRQGFAGELFF.